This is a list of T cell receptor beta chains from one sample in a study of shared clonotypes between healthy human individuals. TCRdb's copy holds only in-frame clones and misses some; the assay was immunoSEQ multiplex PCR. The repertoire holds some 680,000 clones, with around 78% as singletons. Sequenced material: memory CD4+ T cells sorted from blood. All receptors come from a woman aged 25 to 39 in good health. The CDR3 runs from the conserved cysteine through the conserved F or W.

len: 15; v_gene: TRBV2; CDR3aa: CASSQGLAGVDTQYF
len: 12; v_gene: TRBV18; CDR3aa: CASSQDAQPQHF
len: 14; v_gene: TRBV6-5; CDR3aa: CASRPLGTTYEQYF
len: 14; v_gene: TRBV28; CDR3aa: CASSNPGAATEAFF
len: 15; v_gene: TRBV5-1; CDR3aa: CASSQDSSLYNEQFF
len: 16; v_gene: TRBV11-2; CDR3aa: CASSLDSGLRGNEQFF
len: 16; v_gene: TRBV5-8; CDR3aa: CASRSGVVLGNTEAFF
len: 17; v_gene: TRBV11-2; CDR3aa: CASSKQTTSGRAYEQYF
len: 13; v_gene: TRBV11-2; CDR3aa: CASSLGPGNEQFF
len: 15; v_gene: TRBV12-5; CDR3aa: CASGLEGLGTDTQYF
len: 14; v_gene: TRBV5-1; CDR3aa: CASTPGTAGNTIYF
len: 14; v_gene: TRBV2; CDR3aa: CASSGLAGPDTQYF
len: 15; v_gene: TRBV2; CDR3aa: CASSDGQGYGNTIYF
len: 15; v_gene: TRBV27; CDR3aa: CASSFLGTENTEAFF
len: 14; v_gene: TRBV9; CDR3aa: CASSGKREKNEQFF
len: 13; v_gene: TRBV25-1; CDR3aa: CASSEPGSYEQYF
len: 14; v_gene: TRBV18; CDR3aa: CASSPQQGSDEQYF
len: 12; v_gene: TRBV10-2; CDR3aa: CASGAQQETQYF
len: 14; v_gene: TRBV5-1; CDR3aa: CASSLAEIVGELFF
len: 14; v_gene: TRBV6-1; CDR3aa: CASSTSIAKNIQYF
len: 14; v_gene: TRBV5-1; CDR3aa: CASSGTSGSVEQFF
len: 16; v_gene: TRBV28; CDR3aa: CASSSWDREADQPQHF
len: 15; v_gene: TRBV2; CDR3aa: CASSRIDRTTGELFF
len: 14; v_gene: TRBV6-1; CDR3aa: CASRLGGNTDTQYF
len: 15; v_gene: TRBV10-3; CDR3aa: CAISEGLPNYNEQFF
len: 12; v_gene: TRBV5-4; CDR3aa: CASSFPPGELFF
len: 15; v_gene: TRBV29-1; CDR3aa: CSVETGDRVGYEQFF